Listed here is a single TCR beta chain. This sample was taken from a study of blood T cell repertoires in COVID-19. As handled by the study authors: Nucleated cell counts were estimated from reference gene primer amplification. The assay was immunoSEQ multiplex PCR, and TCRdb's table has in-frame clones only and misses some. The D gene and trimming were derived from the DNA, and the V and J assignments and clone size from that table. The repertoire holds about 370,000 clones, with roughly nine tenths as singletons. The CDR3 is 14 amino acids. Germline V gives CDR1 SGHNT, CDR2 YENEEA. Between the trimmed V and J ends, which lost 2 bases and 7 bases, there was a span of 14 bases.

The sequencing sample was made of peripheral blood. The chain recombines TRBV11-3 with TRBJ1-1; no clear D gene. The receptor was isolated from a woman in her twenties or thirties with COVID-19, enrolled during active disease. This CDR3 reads CASSLNRENYEAFF. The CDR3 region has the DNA TGTGCCAGCAGCTTAAATCGTGAGAACTATGAAGCTTTCTTT. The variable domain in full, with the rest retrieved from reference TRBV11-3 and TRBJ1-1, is EAGVVQSPRYKIIEKKQPVAFWCNPISGHNTLYWYLQNLGQGPELLIRYENEEAVDDSQLPKDRFSAERLKGVDSTLKIQPAELGDSAVYLCASSLNRENYEAFFGQGTRLTVV.